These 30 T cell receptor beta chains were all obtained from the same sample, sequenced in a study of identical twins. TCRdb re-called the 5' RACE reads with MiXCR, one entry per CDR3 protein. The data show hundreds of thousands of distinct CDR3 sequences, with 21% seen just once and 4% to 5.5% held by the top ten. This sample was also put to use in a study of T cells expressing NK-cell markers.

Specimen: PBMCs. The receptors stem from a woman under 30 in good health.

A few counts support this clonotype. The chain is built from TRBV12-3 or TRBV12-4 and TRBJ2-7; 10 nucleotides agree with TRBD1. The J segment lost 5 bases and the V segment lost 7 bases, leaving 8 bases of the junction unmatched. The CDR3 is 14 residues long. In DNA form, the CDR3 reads TGTGCCAGCACTACGACAGGGGGCTACCACGAGCAGTACTTC. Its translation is CASTTTGGYHEQYF.

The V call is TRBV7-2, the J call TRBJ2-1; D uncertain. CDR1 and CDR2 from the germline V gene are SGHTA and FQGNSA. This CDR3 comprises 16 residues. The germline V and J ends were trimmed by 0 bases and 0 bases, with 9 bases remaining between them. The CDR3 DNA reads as TGTGCCAGCAGCTTAGCTTCGATATCCTCCTACAATGAGCAGTTCTTC. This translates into CASSLASISSYNEQFF.

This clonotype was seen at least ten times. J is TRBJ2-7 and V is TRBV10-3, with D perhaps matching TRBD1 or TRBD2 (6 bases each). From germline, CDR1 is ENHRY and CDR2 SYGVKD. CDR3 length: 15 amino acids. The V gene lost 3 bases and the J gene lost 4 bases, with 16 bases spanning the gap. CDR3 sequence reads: CAISEGGLALYEQYF. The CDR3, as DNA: TGTGCCATCAGTGAAGGGGGGCTAGCGCTATACGAGCAGTACTTC.

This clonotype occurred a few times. The CDR3 DNA sequence: TGTGCCAGCAGCCCATCCAGGGGGGATACGCAGTATTTT. Amino acids: CASSPSRGDTQYF. The chain combines TRBV3-1 with TRBJ2-3, with TRBD1 identical over 7 bases. CDR1 LGHDT and CDR2 YNNKEL come from the germline V gene (reference sequence). V shed 4 bases, J shed 6 bases, and the junction held 4 bases outside the gene matches. This CDR3 has 13 residues.

CDR3 in amino acids: CASSERLGGGGYTF. CDR3 in DNA: TGTGCCAGCAGTGAACGACTGGGGGGCGGTGGCTACACCTTC. The chain links TRBV12-3 or TRBV12-4 to TRBJ1-2; TRBD1 is a possible D gene (6 bases). CDR3 length: 14 amino acids. Trimming shortened V by 5 bases and J by 7 bases, and 17 bases separated the two germline ends.

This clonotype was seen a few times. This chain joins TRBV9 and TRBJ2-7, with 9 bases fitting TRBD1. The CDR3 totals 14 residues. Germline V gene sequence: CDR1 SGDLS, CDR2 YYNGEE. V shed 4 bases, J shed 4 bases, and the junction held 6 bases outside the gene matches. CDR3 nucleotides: TGTGCCAGCAGCCCCCGGGACAGGGAATACGAGCAGTACTTC. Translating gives CASSPRDREYEQYF.

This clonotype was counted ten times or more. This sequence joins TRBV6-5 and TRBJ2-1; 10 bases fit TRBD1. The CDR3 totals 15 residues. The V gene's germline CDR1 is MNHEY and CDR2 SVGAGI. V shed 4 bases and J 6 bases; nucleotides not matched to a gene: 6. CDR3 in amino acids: CASSSQDRGFNEQFF. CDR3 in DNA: TGTGCCAGCAGTTCCCAGGACAGGGGGTTCAATGAGCAGTTCTTC.

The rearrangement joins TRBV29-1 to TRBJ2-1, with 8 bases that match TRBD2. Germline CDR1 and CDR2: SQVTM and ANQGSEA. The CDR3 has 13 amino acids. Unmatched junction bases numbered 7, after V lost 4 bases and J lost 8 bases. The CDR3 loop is CSVGSGGPDEQFF. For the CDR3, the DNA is TGCAGCGTTGGCTCGGGAGGGCCCGATGAGCAGTTCTTC.

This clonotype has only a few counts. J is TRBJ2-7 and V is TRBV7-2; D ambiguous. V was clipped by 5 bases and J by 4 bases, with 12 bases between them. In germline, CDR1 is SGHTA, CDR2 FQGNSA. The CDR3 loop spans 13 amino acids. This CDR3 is CASSLDVYYEQYF. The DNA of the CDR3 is TGTGCCAGCAGCCTGGACGTATATTACGAGCAGTACTTC. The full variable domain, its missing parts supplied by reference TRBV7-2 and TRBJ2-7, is GAGVSQSPSNKVTEKGKDVELRCDPISGHTALYWYRQSLGQGLEFLIYFQGNSAPDKSGLPSDRFSAERTGGSVSTLTIQRTQQEDSAVYLCASSLDVYYEQYFGPGTRLTVT.

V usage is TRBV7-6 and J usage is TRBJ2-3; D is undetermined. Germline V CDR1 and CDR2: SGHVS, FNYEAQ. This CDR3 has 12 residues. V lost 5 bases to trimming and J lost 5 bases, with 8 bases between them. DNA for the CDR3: TGTGCCAGCAGCAACCCTCGAGATACGCAGTATTTT. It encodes CASSNPRDTQYF.

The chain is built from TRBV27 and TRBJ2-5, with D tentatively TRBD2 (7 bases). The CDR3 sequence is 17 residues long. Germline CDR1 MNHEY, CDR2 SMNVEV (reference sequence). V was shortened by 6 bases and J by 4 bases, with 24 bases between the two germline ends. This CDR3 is CASSSRVGGGAGETQYF. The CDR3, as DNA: TGTGCCAGCAGCTCGAGAGTAGGGGGAGGGGCCGGAGAGACCCAGTACTTC.

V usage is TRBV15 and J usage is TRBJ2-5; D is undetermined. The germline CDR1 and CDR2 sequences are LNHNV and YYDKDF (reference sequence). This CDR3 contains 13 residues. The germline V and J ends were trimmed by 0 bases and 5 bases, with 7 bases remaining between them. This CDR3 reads CATSRDRFETQYF. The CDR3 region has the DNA TGTGCCACCAGCAGAGATAGGTTTGAGACCCAGTACTTC. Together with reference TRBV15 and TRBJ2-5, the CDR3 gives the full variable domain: DAMVIQNPRYQVTQFGKPVTLSCSQTLNHNVMYWYQQKSSQAPKLLFHYYDKDFNNEADTPDNFQSRRPNTSFCFLDIRSPGLGDTAMYLCATSRDRFETQYFGPGTRLLVL.

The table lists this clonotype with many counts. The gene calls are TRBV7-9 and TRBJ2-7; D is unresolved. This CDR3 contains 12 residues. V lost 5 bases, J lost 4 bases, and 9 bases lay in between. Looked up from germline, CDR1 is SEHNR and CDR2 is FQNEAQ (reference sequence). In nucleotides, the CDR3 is TGTGCCAGCAGCAGGACCGAGTACGAGCAGTACTTC. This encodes CASSRTEYEQYF.

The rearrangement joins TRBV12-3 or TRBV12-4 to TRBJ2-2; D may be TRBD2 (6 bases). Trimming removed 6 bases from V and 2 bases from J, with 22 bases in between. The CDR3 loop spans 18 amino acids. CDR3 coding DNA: TGTGCCAGCAGAAGTAGAGCCAGCTGGGAGGATAACACCGGGGAGCTGTTTTTT. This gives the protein CASRSRASWEDNTGELFF.

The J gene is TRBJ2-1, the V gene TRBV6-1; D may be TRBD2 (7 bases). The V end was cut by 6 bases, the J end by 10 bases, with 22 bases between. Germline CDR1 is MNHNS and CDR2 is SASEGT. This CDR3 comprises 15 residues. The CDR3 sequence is CASSRSKGGGTEQFF. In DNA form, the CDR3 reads TGTGCCAGCAGCCGCTCGAAGGGGGGGGGCACCGAGCAGTTCTTC.

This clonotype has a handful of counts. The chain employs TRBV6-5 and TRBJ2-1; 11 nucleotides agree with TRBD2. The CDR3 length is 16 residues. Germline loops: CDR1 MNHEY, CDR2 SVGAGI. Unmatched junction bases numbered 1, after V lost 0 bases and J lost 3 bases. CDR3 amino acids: CASSYSSGRVYNEQFF. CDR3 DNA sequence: TGTGCCAGCAGTTACTCTAGCGGGAGGGTCTACAATGAGCAGTTCTTC.

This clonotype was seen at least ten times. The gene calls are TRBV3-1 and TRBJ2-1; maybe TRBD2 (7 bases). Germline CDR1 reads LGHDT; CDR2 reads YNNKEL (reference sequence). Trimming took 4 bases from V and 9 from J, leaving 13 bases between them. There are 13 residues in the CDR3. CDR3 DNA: TGTGCCAGCAGCCCCTTCGGGGGGCGTGAGCAGTTCTTC. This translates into CASSPFGGREQFF.

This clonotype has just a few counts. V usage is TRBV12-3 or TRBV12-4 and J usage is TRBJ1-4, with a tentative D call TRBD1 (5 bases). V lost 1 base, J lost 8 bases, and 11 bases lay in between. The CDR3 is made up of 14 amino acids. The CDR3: CASSLGGEEEKLFF. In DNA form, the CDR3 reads TGTGCCAGCAGTTTAGGAGGGGAGGAGGAAAAACTGTTTTTT.

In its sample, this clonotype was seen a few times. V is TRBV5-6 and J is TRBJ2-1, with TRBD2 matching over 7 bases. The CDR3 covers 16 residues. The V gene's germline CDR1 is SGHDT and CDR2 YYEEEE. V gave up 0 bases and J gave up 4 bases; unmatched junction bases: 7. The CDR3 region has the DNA TGTGCCAGCAGCTTGGAAAGGGAGGGGAGGTACAATGAGCAGTTCTTC. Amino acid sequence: CASSLEREGRYNEQFF.

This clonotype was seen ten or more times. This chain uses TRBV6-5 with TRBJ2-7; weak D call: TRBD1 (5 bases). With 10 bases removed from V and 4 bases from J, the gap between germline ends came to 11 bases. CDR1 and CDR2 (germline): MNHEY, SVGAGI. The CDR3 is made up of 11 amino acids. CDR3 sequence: CATRGSYEQYF. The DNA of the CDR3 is TGTGCCACTAGGGGATCATACGAGCAGTACTTC.

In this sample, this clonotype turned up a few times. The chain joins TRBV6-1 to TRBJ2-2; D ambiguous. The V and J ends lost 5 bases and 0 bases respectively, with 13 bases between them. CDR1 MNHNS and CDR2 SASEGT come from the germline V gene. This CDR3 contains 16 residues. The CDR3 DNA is TGTGCCAGCAGTCGCTGGATCCCCGCGAACACCGGGGAGCTGTTTTTT. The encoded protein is CASSRWIPANTGELFF.

The DNA of the CDR3 is TGTGCCAGCTCCCGGGTCCCCGCAGGGTCCCCTCTTGAGCAGTACTTC. It translates to CASSRVPAGSPLEQYF. The chain joins TRBV18 to TRBJ2-7, with D perhaps TRBD1 (5 bases). CDR1 KGHSH and CDR2 LQKENI come from the germline V gene. This CDR3 has 16 amino acids. V lost 6 bases, J lost 7 bases, and 25 bases lay in between.

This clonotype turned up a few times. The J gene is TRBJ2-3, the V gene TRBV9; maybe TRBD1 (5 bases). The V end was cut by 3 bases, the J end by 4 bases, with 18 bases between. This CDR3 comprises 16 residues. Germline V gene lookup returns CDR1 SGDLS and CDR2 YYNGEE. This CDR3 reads CASSAVGRVFADTQYF. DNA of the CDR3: TGTGCCAGCAGCGCGGTTGGCAGGGTTTTCGCAGATACGCAGTATTTT.

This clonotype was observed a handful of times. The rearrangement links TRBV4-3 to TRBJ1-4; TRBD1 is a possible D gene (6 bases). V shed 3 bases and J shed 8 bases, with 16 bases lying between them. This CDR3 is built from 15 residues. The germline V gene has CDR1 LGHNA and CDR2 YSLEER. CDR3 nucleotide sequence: TGCGCCAGCAGCCAGGGGGCAGCAGGGTTAGAAAAACTGTTTTTT. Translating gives CASSQGAAGLEKLFF.

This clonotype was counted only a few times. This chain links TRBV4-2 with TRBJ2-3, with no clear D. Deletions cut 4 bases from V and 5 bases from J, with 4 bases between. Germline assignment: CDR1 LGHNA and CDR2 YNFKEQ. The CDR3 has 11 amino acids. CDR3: CASSRKDTQYF. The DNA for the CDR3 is TGTGCCAGCAGCCGGAAAGATACGCAGTATTTT.

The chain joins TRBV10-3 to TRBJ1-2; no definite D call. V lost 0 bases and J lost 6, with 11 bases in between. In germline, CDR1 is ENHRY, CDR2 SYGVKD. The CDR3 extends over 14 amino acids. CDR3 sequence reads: CAISESTGRNGYTF. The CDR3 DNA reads TGTGCCATCAGTGAGTCGACTGGGAGGAATGGCTACACCTTC.

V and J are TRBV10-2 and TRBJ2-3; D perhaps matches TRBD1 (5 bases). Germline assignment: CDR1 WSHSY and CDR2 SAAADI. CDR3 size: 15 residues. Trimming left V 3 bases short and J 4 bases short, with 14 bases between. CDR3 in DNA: TGCGCCAGCAGTGACAGGGATAAGATTGCAGATACGCAGTATTTT. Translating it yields CASSDRDKIADTQYF.

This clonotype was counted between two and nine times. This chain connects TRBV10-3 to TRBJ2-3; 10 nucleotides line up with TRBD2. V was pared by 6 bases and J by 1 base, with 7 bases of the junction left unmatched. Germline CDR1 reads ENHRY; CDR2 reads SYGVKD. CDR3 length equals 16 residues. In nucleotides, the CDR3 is TGTGCCATCAGACCTAGCGGGGGCTCAGGCACAGATACGCAGTATTTT. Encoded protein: CAIRPSGGSGTDTQYF.

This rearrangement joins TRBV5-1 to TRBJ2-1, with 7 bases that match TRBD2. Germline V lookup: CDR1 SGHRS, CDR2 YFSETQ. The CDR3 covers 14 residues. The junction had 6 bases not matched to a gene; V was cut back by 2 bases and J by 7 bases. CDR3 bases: TGCGCCAGCAGCTTCCTAGCGGTGGGGAATGAGCAGTTCTTC. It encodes CASSFLAVGNEQFF.

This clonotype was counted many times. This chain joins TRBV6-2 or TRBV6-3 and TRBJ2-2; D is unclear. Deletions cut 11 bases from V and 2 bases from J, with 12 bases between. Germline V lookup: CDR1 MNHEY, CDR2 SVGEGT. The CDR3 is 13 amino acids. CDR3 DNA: TGTGCCTCAGGCGGCTTTAACACCGGGGAGCTGTTTTTT. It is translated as CASGGFNTGELFF.